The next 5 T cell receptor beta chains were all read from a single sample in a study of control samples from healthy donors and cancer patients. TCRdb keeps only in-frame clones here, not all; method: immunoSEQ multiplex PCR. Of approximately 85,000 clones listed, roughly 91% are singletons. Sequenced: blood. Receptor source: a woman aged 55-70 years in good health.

CDR3 in DNA: TGTGCCAGCAGTTACGAGGGGGTTGGGGAAGCTTTCTTT. Encoded protein: CASSYEGVGEAFF. This chain links TRBV6-6 with TRBJ1-1; possible D gene TRBD1, 6 bases. The CDR3 sequence is 13 residues long. V lost 2 bases to trimming and J lost 8 bases, with 12 bases between them. CDR1 and CDR2 (germline): MNHNY, SVGAGI (reference sequence).

CDR3 coding DNA: TGTGCCAGCAGCTCCCGGGTGGGCGGCGAGCAGTACTTC. Protein product: CASSSRVGGEQYF. The chain couples TRBV7-2 to TRBJ2-7; D is ambiguous. CDR1 is SGHTA and CDR2 is FQGNSA in the germline V gene. V lost 4 bases to trimming and J lost 6 bases, with 13 bases between them. The CDR3 is 13 amino acids. The variable domain in full, with the rest retrieved from reference TRBV7-2 and TRBJ2-7, is GAGVSQSPSNKVTEKGKDVELRCDPISGHTALYWYRQSLGQGLEFLIYFQGNSAPDKSGLPSDRFSAERTGGSVSTLTIQRTQQEDSAVYLCASSSRVGGEQYFGPGTRLTVT.

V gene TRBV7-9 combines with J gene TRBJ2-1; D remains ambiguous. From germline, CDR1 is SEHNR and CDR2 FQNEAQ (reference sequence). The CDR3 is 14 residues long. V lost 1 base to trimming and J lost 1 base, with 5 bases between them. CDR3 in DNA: TGTGCCAGCAGCTTAGAGCCGTCCTACAATGAGCAGTTCTTC. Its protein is CASSLEPSYNEQFF.

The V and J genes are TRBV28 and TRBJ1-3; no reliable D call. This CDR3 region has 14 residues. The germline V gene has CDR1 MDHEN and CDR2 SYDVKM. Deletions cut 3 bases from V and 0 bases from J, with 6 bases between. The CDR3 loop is CASSLGHSGNTIYF. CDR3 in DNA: TGTGCCAGCAGTTTGGGCCACTCTGGAAACACCATATATTTT. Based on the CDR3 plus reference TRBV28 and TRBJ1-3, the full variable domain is DVKVTQSSRYLVKRTGEKVFLECVQDMDHENMFWYRQDPGLGLRLIYFSYDVKMKEKGDIPEGYSVSREKKERFSLILESASTNQTSMYLCASSLGHSGNTIYFGEGSWLTVV.

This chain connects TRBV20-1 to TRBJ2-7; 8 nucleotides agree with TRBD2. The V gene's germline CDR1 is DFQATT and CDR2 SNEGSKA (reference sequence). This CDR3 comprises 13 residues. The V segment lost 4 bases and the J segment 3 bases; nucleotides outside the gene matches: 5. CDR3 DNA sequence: TGCAGTGCTACTGAGACTAGCGACTACGAGCAGTACTTC. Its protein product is CSATETSDYEQYF.